The entry below describes one TCR beta chain. What it binds is unknown. The data are from a study of identical twins. Study-level findings and limits: Fewer insertions marked abundant cord blood beta clonotypes; young adult naive trended weakly, memory not at all. Conclusions were drawn cross-sectionally by statistical analysis, without following the same donors.

TCRdb reprocessed the 5' RACE reads via MiXCR and lists one record per CDR3 protein. Here the sample spans 410,000 or so distinct CDR3 sequences, approximately 17% being singletons. The receptor comes from a man aged 50 to 60 in good health. The sample was naive T cells sorted from blood.

CDR3 in amino acids: CSAGLRLAGGVNIQYF. The CDR3 coding sequence is TGCAGTGCTGGACTCAGACTAGCGGGGGGGGTAAACATTCAGTACTTC. V and J are TRBV20-1 and TRBJ2-4; TRBD2 matches at 14 bases. The V gene's germline CDR1 is DFQATT and CDR2 SNEGSKA (reference sequence). This CDR3 comprises 16 residues. The trim removed 5 bases at V and 6 bases at J, leaving 9 bases unmatched.